The 30 T cell receptor beta chains in this list originate from one sample, sequenced in a study of cytomegalovirus exposure and HLA in healthy donors. In the PCR, 60 Vbeta and 13 Jbeta primers were used. The data were produced by immunoSEQ multiplex PCR, yet TCRdb's version contains in-frame clones alone and is incomplete. The sample lists approximately 120,000 clones, roughly 74% occurring once. The specimen sequenced was PBMCs. The receptors originated from a woman aged 45-60 years in good health and CMV-seropositive.

The chain combines TRBV18 with TRBJ2-7, with a possible D match to TRBD1 (5 bases). The CDR3 length is 14 residues. With 0 bases removed from V and 3 bases from J, the gap between germline ends came to 9 bases. The germline V gene encodes CDR1 KGHSH and CDR2 LQKENI. The CDR3 loop reads CASSPPGRVYEQYF. The DNA for the CDR3 is TGTGCCAGCTCACCACCGGGCAGGGTCTACGAGCAGTACTTC.

V gene TRBV11-3 combines with J gene TRBJ2-3; D is possibly TRBD1 (6 bases). This CDR3 region has 15 residues. Trimming stripped 1 base from V and 3 bases from J, with 11 bases between. The germline CDR1 and CDR2 sequences are SGHNT and YENEEA. CDR3 DNA: TGTGCCAGCAGCTTAGGTGCCAGGGGAACAGATACGCAGTATTTT. Protein: CASSLGARGTDTQYF.

The chain is built from TRBV5-5 and TRBJ2-5; TRBD2 might be the D (7 bases). Germline lookup yields CDR1 SGHKS and CDR2 YYEKEE (reference sequence). Trimming took 5 bases from V and 2 from J, leaving 22 bases between them. The CDR3 has 17 amino acids. This CDR3 reads CASSFYLSRGLQETQYF. The CDR3 DNA reads as TGTGCCAGCAGTTTTTACCTCTCGCGGGGGCTACAAGAGACCCAGTACTTC.

The rearrangement joins TRBV20-1 to TRBJ1-1; unclear D gene. This CDR3 has 11 amino acids. Germline V gene sequence: CDR1 DFQATT, CDR2 SNEGSKA (reference sequence). V dropped 5 bases and J dropped 8 bases, with 12 bases sitting between them. The CDR3 DNA reads as TGCAGTGCTCAAACAGAATTCGAAGCTTTCTTT. It is translated as CSAQTEFEAFF.

This clone was recorded many times. The V and J genes are TRBV7-2 and TRBJ2-7, with 7 bases aligning to TRBD2. Trimming cost V 4 bases and J 3 bases; bases outside gene matches: 9. Germline V CDR1 and CDR2: SGHTA, FQGNSA. The CDR3 has 15 residues. Written as DNA, the CDR3 is TGTGCCAGCAGCTCCACCAGCGGGGCTTTCTACGAGCAGTACTTC. Its protein is CASSSTSGAFYEQYF. The full variable domain, rest sourced from reference TRBV7-2 and TRBJ2-7, is GAGVSQSPSNKVTEKGKDVELRCDPISGHTALYWYRQSLGQGLEFLIYFQGNSAPDKSGLPSDRFSAERTGGSVSTLTIQRTQQEDSAVYLCASSSTSGAFYEQYFGPGTRLTVT.

The genes are TRBV7-9 and TRBJ2-1, with D maybe TRBD1 (5 bases). The CDR3 extends over 13 amino acids. The V gene lost 1 base and the J gene lost 5 bases, with 6 bases spanning the gap. Germline values: CDR1 SEHNR, CDR2 FQNEAQ (reference sequence). CDR3 loop: CASSLVGDNEQFF. The CDR3 DNA follows: TGTGCCAGCAGCTTAGTAGGGGACAATGAGCAGTTCTTC.

As for this clone: An end of the junction differs from the germline gene, which may be a read error. The rearrangement uses TRBV6-6 and TRBJ2-7; D possibly corresponds to TRBD1 (5 bases). CDR3 length equals 14 residues. Germline V gives CDR1 MNHNY, CDR2 SVGAGI (reference sequence). CDR3 DNA sequence: TGTGCCGGCAGTTCGACAGACAGCTCCTACGAGCAGTACTTC. Its translation: CAGSSTDSSYEQYF.

This clone was seen once. The chain is built from TRBV7-9 and TRBJ2-3; 10 bases are a match to TRBD1. The V gene's germline CDR1 is SEHNR and CDR2 FQNEAQ (reference sequence). This CDR3 region has 16 residues. Losses at the gene ends were 4 bases for V and 3 bases for J; bases not matched to a gene: 7. The CDR3 DNA reads TGTGCCAGCAGCTCCGGGACAGGGGATTTTACAGATACGCAGTATTTT. This translates into CASSSGTGDFTDTQYF.

The rearrangement uses TRBV4-2 and TRBJ1-2; possibly TRBD1 for D (5 bases). Germline CDR1 reads LGHNA; CDR2 reads YNFKEQ. Trimming stripped 3 bases from V and 8 bases from J, with 7 bases between. This CDR3 spans 11 amino acids. The CDR3 sequence is CASSQGGGYTF. CDR3 DNA sequence: TGTGCCAGCAGCCAGGGGGGAGGCTACACCTTC.

V gene TRBV25-1 combines with J gene TRBJ2-3, with 9 bases lining up with TRBD1. The germline V gene encodes CDR1 MGHDK and CDR2 SYGVNS. After removal of 0 bases from V and 5 bases from J, the junction contained 3 bases not matched to a gene. This CDR3 is built from 15 residues. For the CDR3, the DNA is TGTGCCAGCAGTGAATACGGGACAGGGCAAGATACGCAGTATTTT. Residues: CASSEYGTGQDTQYF.

This clone was seen only a few times. This chain uses TRBV7-9 with TRBJ2-5; 16 bases fit TRBD2. J gave up 1 base and V 1 base, and 3 bases lay outside the gene matches. Germline CDR1 reads SEHNR; CDR2 reads FQNEAQ (reference sequence). The CDR3 sequence is 18 residues long. The chain's CDR3 is CASSLGGTSGGAQETQYF. DNA of the CDR3: TGTGCCAGCAGCTTAGGAGGGACTAGCGGGGGGGCCCAAGAGACCCAGTACTTC.

This clone was seen only once. The chain joins TRBV18 to TRBJ1-1; 9 positions match TRBD1. The V gene's germline CDR1 is KGHSH and CDR2 LQKENI. V lost 0 bases to trimming and J lost 5 bases; unmatched junction nucleotides: 10. The CDR3 spans 17 residues. The CDR3 loop reads CASSPPGLQGANTEAFF. CDR3 in DNA: TGTGCCAGCTCACCACCGGGCCTACAGGGGGCAAATACTGAAGCTTTCTTT. The whole variable domain, remainder taken from reference TRBV18 and TRBJ1-1, is NAGVMQNPRHLVRRRGQEARLRCSPMKGHSHVYWYRQLPEEGLKFMVYLQKENIIDESGMPKERFSAEFPKEGPSILRIQQVVRGDSAAYFCASSPPGLQGANTEAFFGQGTRLTVV.

This clone occurred once. The rearrangement links TRBV5-4 to TRBJ2-5; 8 bases map to TRBD2. The V and J ends lost 6 bases and 4 bases, in that order; junction bases with no gene match: 11. The CDR3 totals 15 residues. Per germline, CDR1 SGHNT and CDR2 YYREEE (reference sequence). The CDR3 loop is CASTPSGGAGETQYF. CDR3 sequence (DNA): TGTGCCAGCACCCCCTCCGGGGGGGCGGGAGAGACCCAGTACTTC. Full variable domain (outside the CDR3, taken from reference TRBV5-4 and TRBJ2-5): ETGVTQSPTHLIKTRGQQVTLRCSSQSGHNTVSWYQQALGQGPQFIFQYYREEENGRGNFPPRFSGLQFPNYSSELNVNALELDDSALYLCASTPSGGAGETQYFGPGTRLLVL.

The chain joins TRBV4-3 to TRBJ2-5; weak D call: TRBD1 (5 bases). Germline assignment: CDR1 LGHNA and CDR2 YSLEER. Trimming took off 0 bases at V and 2 bases at J, with 7 bases between the two ends. This CDR3 has 14 residues. The chain's CDR3 is CASSQDSGQETQYF. In DNA form, the CDR3 reads TGCGCCAGCAGCCAAGATTCAGGGCAAGAGACCCAGTACTTC.

This clone was recorded a few times. The rearrangement links TRBV6-4 to TRBJ1-6, with TRBD1 matching 9 bases. CDR3 size: 15 residues. V was clipped by 2 bases and J by 7 bases; unmatched bases: 3. In germline, CDR1 is MRHNA, CDR2 SNTAGT. This CDR3 is CASSDGTGMNSPLHF. CDR3 coding DNA: TGTGCCAGCAGTGACGGGACAGGGATGAATTCACCCCTCCACTTT.

In this sample, this clone turned up a few times. This chain connects TRBV5-1 to TRBJ2-2; perhaps TRBD1 as D (6 bases). The CDR3 has 16 amino acids. V lost 3 bases and J lost 0, with 12 bases in between. CDR1 is SGHRS and CDR2 is YFSETQ in the germline V gene. CDR3 in amino acids: CASSSQGLPNTGELFF. CDR3 DNA: TGCGCCAGCAGCTCCCAGGGGCTACCGAACACCGGGGAGCTGTTTTTT.

The genes are TRBV7-6 and TRBJ1-4; D is possibly TRBD1 (6 bases). From germline, CDR1 is SGHVS and CDR2 FNYEAQ. Trimming cost V 1 base and J 1 base, with 10 bases left between them. The CDR3 consists of 16 residues. CDR3 DNA: TGTGCCAGCAGCTTAGGCAGGGGTGTAACTAATGAAAAACTGTTTTTT. Translation: CASSLGRGVTNEKLFF.

V is TRBV19 and J is TRBJ2-7; D uncertain. V was cut by 3 bases and J by 2 bases, with 11 bases left in between. The germline V gene encodes CDR1 LNHDA and CDR2 SQIVND (reference sequence). This CDR3 has 14 residues. Here the CDR3 DNA reads TGTGCCAGTAGTATCCCCTGGCCTCCCTACGAGCAGTACTTC. Its translation is CASSIPWPPYEQYF.

J is TRBJ2-1 and V is TRBV30; D may be TRBD2 (6 bases). Trimming stripped 0 bases from V and 11 bases from J, with 11 bases between. CDR1 is GTSNPN and CDR2 is SVGIG in the germline V gene (reference sequence). The CDR3 is 12 amino acids. CDR3 in amino acids: CAWSVLTSKQFF. DNA for the CDR3: TGTGCCTGGAGTGTCCTAACTAGCAAGCAGTTCTTC.

The chain employs TRBV27 and TRBJ2-3, with TRBD2 identical over 9 bases. CDR1 is MNHEY, CDR2 SMNVEV, per germline (reference sequence). This CDR3 has 16 amino acids. Losses at the gene ends were 5 bases for V and 2 bases for J; bases not matched to a gene: 8. The CDR3 loop is CASSPRLAGYTDTQYF. CDR3 nucleotide sequence: TGTGCCAGCAGTCCTAGGCTAGCGGGATACACAGATACGCAGTATTTT.

The CDR3 reads CASSSGTNTGELFF. The DNA of the CDR3 is TGTGCCAGCAGCTCCGGGACTAACACCGGGGAGCTGTTTTTT. This chain joins TRBV7-3 and TRBJ2-2, with D possibly TRBD2 on 6 matching bases. Germline lookup yields CDR1 SGHTA and CDR2 FQGTGA. V was trimmed by 4 bases and J by 2 bases, leaving 8 bases between them. CDR3 size: 14 residues.

This clone was found a few times. The same CDR3 arises from other DNA sequences in this sample as well. The V call is TRBV28, the J call TRBJ1-5; 8 bases are shared with TRBD1. The CDR3 sequence is 15 residues long. V trimming: 3 bases; J trimming: 5 bases; junction bases outside the gene matches: 6. Germline V lookup: CDR1 MDHEN, CDR2 SYDVKM. The CDR3 DNA reads as TGTGCCAGCAGTTTGTCGGACAGGGCCTATCAGCCCCAGCATTTT. This encodes CASSLSDRAYQPQHF. Together with reference TRBV28 and TRBJ1-5, the CDR3 gives the full variable domain: DVKVTQSSRYLVKRTGEKVFLECVQDMDHENMFWYRQDPGLGLRLIYFSYDVKMKEKGDIPEGYSVSREKKERFSLILESASTNQTSMYLCASSLSDRAYQPQHFGDGTRLSIL.

The chain joins TRBV18 to TRBJ1-6, with D possibly matching TRBD1 (6 bases). The germline V gene has CDR1 KGHSH and CDR2 LQKENI. Between the trimmed V and J ends, which lost 4 bases and 8 bases, there was a span of 18 bases. The CDR3 contains 16 residues. CDR3 sequence: CASSRGEGVRHSPLHF. The CDR3 bases are TGTGCCAGCTCACGCGGAGAGGGGGTACGGCATTCACCCCTCCACTTT.

The V and J genes are TRBV29-1 and TRBJ2-1; weak D call: TRBD1 (5 bases). Germline assignment: CDR1 SQVTM and CDR2 ANQGSEA. This CDR3 has 12 residues. V lost 2 bases and J lost 6, with 8 bases in between. For the CDR3, the DNA is TGCAGCGTTGAAATCAGGGCCAATGAGCAGTTCTTC. Translating gives CSVEIRANEQFF.

This chain uses TRBV4-1 with TRBJ2-2; the D is unclear. The CDR3 is made up of 16 amino acids. CDR1 MGHRA and CDR2 YSYEKL come from the germline V gene. Trimming stripped 0 bases from V and 0 bases from J, with 8 bases between. CDR3 amino acids: CASSQEPPANTGELFF. For the CDR3, the DNA is TGCGCCAGCAGCCAAGAACCCCCAGCGAACACCGGGGAGCTGTTTTTT.

The rearrangement joins TRBV9 to TRBJ1-1; D perhaps matches TRBD1 (5 bases). Deletions cut 0 bases from V and 4 bases from J, with 13 bases between. This CDR3 comprises 15 residues. The germline gives CDR1 SGDLS, CDR2 YYNGEE. This chain's CDR3 is CASSVVSRGSTEAFF. The CDR3 bases are TGTGCCAGCAGCGTAGTGTCCCGGGGGAGCACTGAAGCTTTCTTT.

The rearrangement joins TRBV6-6 to TRBJ2-7; a possible D gene is TRBD1 (6 bases). Trimming stripped 6 bases from V and 3 bases from J, with 12 bases between. Germline CDR1 reads MNHNY; CDR2 reads SVGAGI (reference sequence). This CDR3 has 13 residues. The CDR3 DNA is TGTGCCAGCAGCCGACCGGACAGCTACGAGCAGTACTTC. This encodes CASSRPDSYEQYF.

Only one count was recorded for this clone. This sequence joins TRBV18 and TRBJ1-1; D call uncertain. This CDR3 comprises 14 residues. With 0 bases removed from V and 5 bases from J, the gap between germline ends came to 10 bases. Germline CDR1 and CDR2: KGHSH and LQKENI. CDR3 sequence reads: CASSPPLLRTEAFF. CDR3 DNA: TGTGCCAGCTCACCACCGTTGCTACGGACTGAAGCTTTCTTT.

A note on this clone: The sample contains more than one DNA sequence encoding this CDR3. The gene calls are TRBV28 and TRBJ1-5; 8 nucleotides align to TRBD1. The V and J ends lost 4 bases and 1 base, in that order; junction bases with no gene match: 3. Germline V gene sequence: CDR1 MDHEN, CDR2 SYDVKM. The CDR3 consists of 15 residues. Written as DNA, the CDR3 is TGTGCCAGCAGTTCACGACAGGGGAGCAATCAGCCCCAGCATTTT. It yields the protein CASSSRQGSNQPQHF.

This clone was seen a single time. The CDR3 DNA follows: TGTGCCAGCAGCGCTTTAATAGGGGGACGAGGCTACGAGCAATACTTC. It codes for CASSALIGGRGYEQYF. The chain recombines TRBV7-2 with TRBJ2-5; a possible D gene is TRBD1 (6 bases). V dropped 5 bases and J dropped 14 bases, with 30 bases sitting between them. This CDR3 spans 16 amino acids. Germline values: CDR1 SGHTA, CDR2 FQGNSA.